This T cell receptor (beta chain) was documented in a study of T-cell memory formation after mild COVID-19. Whole-study context: Clusters were largely donor specific.

Whole-study results and caveats: Certain responding clones were present in pre-infection memory, suggesting participation of cross-reactive memory. CD4+ contracting clones lay mainly in CM and EM, CD8+ ones in EMRA.

This clonotype occurred a few times. The antigen is not known. 5'RACE, which relied on constant-segment primers, yielded TCR alpha and TCR beta cDNA libraries carrying sample barcodes and UMIs. Via MiXCR, TCRdb re-called the 5' RACE reads, giving one row per CDR3 protein. The sample shows about 290,000 distinct CDR3 sequences, about a sixth of them seen only once. The CDR3 is made up of 14 amino acids. The germline gives CDR1 LGHNA, CDR2 YNFKEQ. After removal of 0 bases from V and 14 bases from J, the junction contained 7 bases not matched to a gene. Sequencing was performed on PBMCs or a T cell subset sorted from them (not recorded which). The chain recombines TRBV4-2 with TRBJ2-3, with 11 bases lining up with TRBD2. The receptor was derived from a man younger than 35 who had mild COVID-19 (a few samples of this study predate the infection). Cell type and time point are not known. The CDR3 sequence: CASSQDVLAGGRYF. The DNA for the CDR3 is TGTGCCAGCAGCCAAGATGTTTTAGCGGGGGGGCGGTATTTT.